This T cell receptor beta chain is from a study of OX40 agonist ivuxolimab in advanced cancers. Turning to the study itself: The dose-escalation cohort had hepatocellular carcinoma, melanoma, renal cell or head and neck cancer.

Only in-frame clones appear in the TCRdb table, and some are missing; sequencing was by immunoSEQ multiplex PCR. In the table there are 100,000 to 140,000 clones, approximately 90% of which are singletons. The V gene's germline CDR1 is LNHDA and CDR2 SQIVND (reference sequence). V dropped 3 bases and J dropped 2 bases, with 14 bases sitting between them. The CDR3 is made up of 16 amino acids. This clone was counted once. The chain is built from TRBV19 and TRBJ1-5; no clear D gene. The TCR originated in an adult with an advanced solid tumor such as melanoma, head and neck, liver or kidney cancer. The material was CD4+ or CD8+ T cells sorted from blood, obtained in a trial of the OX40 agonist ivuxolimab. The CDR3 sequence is CASSIFPPQGNQPQHF. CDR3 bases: TGTGCCAGTAGTATTTTCCCCCCGCAAGGCAATCAGCCCCAGCATTTT. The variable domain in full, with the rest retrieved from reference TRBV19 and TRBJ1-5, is DGGITQSPKYLFRKEGQNVTLSCEQNLNHDAMYWYRQDPGQGLRLIYYSQIVNDFQKGDIAEGYSVSREKKESFPLTVTSAQKNPTAFYLCASSIFPPQGNQPQHFGDGTRLSIL.